This is a list of T cell receptor beta chains from one sample in a study of blood T cell repertoires in COVID-19. The assay was immunoSEQ multiplex PCR, and TCRdb's table has in-frame clones only and misses some. The sample lists over 150,000 clones, approximately 82% occurring once. The sequenced sample consisted of peripheral blood. These receptors were obtained from a human donor in a cohort sampled during active COVID-19. Each CDR3 is given with its conserved first and last residue. A D gene is named only where the DNA matches it firmly. Rows give clone size only sometimes, using once, few, many, or a class for an expanded clone.

j_call clone_size d_call v_call cdr3_nt cdr3_aa
TRBJ2-7 . . TRBV2 TGTGCCAGCAGCGTCAGGGGGACTGCCTCCTACGAGCAGTACTTC CASSVRGTASYEQYF
TRBJ2-3 . TRBD2 TRBV20-1 TGCAGTGCTAGTGAGAGAACTAGCGGTCCAGGTTGGACGCAGTATTTT CSASERTSGPGWTQYF
TRBJ2-7 . . TRBV27 TGTGCCAGCAGTTTTGTGAGGACATCCCCCTACGAGCAGTACTTC CASSFVRTSPYEQYF
TRBJ2-5 . TRBD1 TRBV27 TGTGCCAGCAGTGTCGGGACAGGCGCGACCCAGTACTTC CASSVGTGATQYF
TRBJ2-1 . TRBD2 TRBV3-1/TRBV3-2 TGTGCCAGCAGCCGCCAACTAGCGGGAGGGAGGTCGGAGCAGTTCTTC CASSRQLAGGRSEQFF
TRBJ2-7 . TRBD2 TRBV4-2 TGTGCCAGCAGCCAAGACAGTGGGGGAGCGGGAAACGAGCAGTACTTC CASSQDSGGAGNEQYF
TRBJ2-5 . TRBD2 TRBV2 TGTGCCAGCACGATACGGGAGGGGGGGACCCAGTACTTC CASTIREGGTQYF
TRBJ2-2 . . TRBV7-9 TGTGCCAGCAGCTTAATGGGCCCCTCTACCCCCGGGGAGCTGTTTTTT CASSLMGPSTPGELFF
TRBJ2-5 . . TRBV5-5 TGTGCCAGCAGCTTGGAGTGGCAGGGCAAAAAGTGGGAAGAGACCCAGTACTTC CASSLEWQGKKWEETQYF
TRBJ2-2 . TRBD1 TRBV3-1/TRBV3-2 TGTGCCAGCAAGACAAGACAGGGGGTCACCGGGGAGCTGTTTTTT CASKTRQGVTGELFF
TRBJ2-3 . TRBD1 TRBV5-6 TGTGCCAGCAGCAACAGGGGGTTGACAGATACGCAGTATTTT CASSNRGLTDTQYF
TRBJ1-6 . . TRBV27 TGTGCCAGCAGTTTAGATGGCCCGTCGCATAATTCACCCCTCCACTTT CASSLDGPSHNSPLHF
TRBJ2-7 . . TRBV18 TGTGCCAGCTCACCTCTTCGGGACGAGCAGTACTTC CASSPLRDEQYF
TRBJ2-7 few . TRBV11-2 TGTGCCAGCAGCCCAGGGGACACCTACTCCTACGAGCAGTACTTC CASSPGDTYSYEQYF
TRBJ1-5 . . TRBV28 TGTGCCAGCAGTTTATCAGGGTACCAGCCCCAGCATTTT CASSLSGYQPQHF
TRBJ1-1 few TRBD1 TRBV18 TGTGCCAGCTCACTTCGGACAGGGAGGAACACTGAAGCTTTCTTT CASSLRTGRNTEAFF
TRBJ2-3 . . TRBV5-1 TGCGCCAGCAGCTTGGGCCCGGGGGAGCCCCAGTATTTT CASSLGPGEPQYF
TRBJ2-7 . . TRBV10-3 TGTGCCATCAGTGAGTCGGCAGTGAACTACGAGCAGTACTTC CAISESAVNYEQYF
TRBJ2-7 . TRBD1 TRBV5-4 TGTGCCAGCAGCCGGACAGGGCGTGGTGACGAGCAGTACTTC CASSRTGRGDEQYF
TRBJ1-3 few . TRBV19 TGTGCCAGTAGTATAGATCTCCGTCTCATTAGCTCTGGAAACACCATATATTTT CASSIDLRLISSGNTIYF
TRBJ2-7 few . TRBV27 TGTGCCAGCAGCCCCCTGGGGGGGGCTCGCGACGAGCAGTACTTC CASSPLGGARDEQYF
TRBJ2-1 few TRBD2 TRBV30 TGTGCCTGGAGTGAACTAGCGGGATCCTACAATGAGCAGTTCTTC CAWSELAGSYNEQFF
TRBJ1-1 . . TRBV11-2 TGTGCCAGCAGCTTACCCCTTTGGACAGAGAACACTGAAGCTTTCTTT CASSLPLWTENTEAFF
TRBJ2-1 many . TRBV20-1 TGCAGTGCTATGGGCCCGCAAGAGCAGTTCTTC CSAMGPQEQFF
TRBJ2-3 . TRBD2 TRBV20-1 TGCAGTGCTAGTACGGGCGGGAGTTGGAGAGATACGCAGTATTTT CSASTGGSWRDTQYF
TRBJ2-3 . TRBD2 TRBV3-1/TRBV3-2 TGTGCCAGCAGCCAAGACCCCTCGCGGACTAGCGGGGGAAGCACAGATACGCAGTATTTT CASSQDPSRTSGGSTDTQYF
TRBJ1-1 . . TRBV5-1 TGCGCCAGCAGCCCCACGCCTAGCGCGAACACTGAAGCTTTCTTT CASSPTPSANTEAFF
TRBJ2-7 . TRBD2 TRBV6-5 TGTGCCAGCGGGCGACTAGCGGGAGGGCCGTGGTACTTC CASGRLAGGPWYF
TRBJ1-1 few . TRBV29-1 TGCAGCGTTAACCGGGACAAGGTTCGGACTGAAGCTTTCTTT CSVNRDKVRTEAFF
TRBJ2-7 . . TRBV18 TGTGCCACCTCTTTGGACACCTACTACGAGCAGTACTTC CATSLDTYYEQYF
TRBJ2-2 . . TRBV10-1 TGCGCCAGCAGTACTAGACGAACCGGGGAGCTGTTTTTT CASSTRRTGELFF
TRBJ2-7 . TRBD2 TRBV15 TGTGCCACCAGCAGAGCTTCTAGCGGGGCGTCCTCCTACGAGCAGTACTTC CATSRASSGASSYEQYF
TRBJ2-2 . TRBD1 TRBV27 TGTGCCAGCAGTCCCGGGACAGGGGGCGCCGGGGAGCTGTTTTTT CASSPGTGGAGELFF
TRBJ2-5 . TRBD1 TRBV19 TGTGCCAGTAGTAAGCCCGGACAGGGGGCTGAGACCCAGTACTTC CASSKPGQGAETQYF
TRBJ1-5 . . TRBV19 TGTGCCAGTAGATCGCCCTGGGGAGATAGCAATCAGCCCCAGCATTTT CASRSPWGDSNQPQHF
TRBJ2-5 . TRBD1 TRBV5-1 TGCGCCAGCAGCGCGGGACAGGCCACCCAAGAGACCCAGTACTTC CASSAGQATQETQYF
TRBJ2-1 . TRBD2 TRBV11-2 TGTGCCAGCAGCTCGGTAGCGGGAAAATACAATGAGCAGTTCTTC CASSSVAGKYNEQFF
TRBJ1-2 . . TRBV28 TGTGCCAGCACTCCTACCAGGGGAGATGGCTACACCTTC CASTPTRGDGYTF
TRBJ1-6 few TRBD1 TRBV5-1 TGCGCCAGCCAAGGGACAGATAATTCACCCCTCCACTTT CASQGTDNSPLHF
TRBJ2-3 . TRBD2 TRBV5-1 TGCGCCAGCAGCTCGACTAGCGGGAGTCATACGACGCAGTATTTT CASSSTSGSHTTQYF
TRBJ2-2 . . TRBV28 TGTGCCAGCCCGGGGAACACCGGGGAGCTGTTTTTT CASPGNTGELFF
TRBJ2-7 few TRBD2 TRBV5-1 TGCGCCAGCAGCTCTACTAGCGGGGCCCCCTACGAGCAGTACTTC CASSSTSGAPYEQYF
TRBJ2-7 . TRBD1 TRBV29-1 TGCAGCGTCATACCGGGACAGGGTTGGGAGCAGTACTTC CSVIPGQGWEQYF